One sample yielded the 21 T cell receptor beta chains listed below, sequenced in a study of cytomegalovirus exposure and HLA in healthy donors. PCR amplification relied on 60 Vbeta primers (plus 13 Jbeta primers). Profiled with immunoSEQ multiplex PCR; TCRdb holds only in-frame clones, not every one. This sample has about 130,000 clones; roughly 70% occur once, and the top ten carry approximately 2.1%. Sequencing was done on a sample of PBMCs. Receptor source: a woman in her 40s in good health and CMV-seropositive.

Of note for this clone: Relative to the germline gene, one junction end is altered; a read error may explain this. The chain employs TRBV7-9 and TRBJ1-5; D is undetermined. Germline CDR1 and CDR2: SEHNR and FQNEAQ (reference sequence). CDR3 length: 12 residues. The CDR3 region is CSSSPDNQPQHF. Written as DNA, the CDR3 is TGTTCCAGCAGCCCAGACAATCAGCCCCAGCATTTT.

This sequence joins TRBV7-9 and TRBJ2-1; 8 bases map to TRBD2. This CDR3 has 16 amino acids. CDR1 SEHNR and CDR2 FQNEAQ come from the germline V gene (reference sequence). J was trimmed by 4 bases and V by 0 bases; bases with no gene match: 5. The CDR3: CASSLARGADYNEQFF. The CDR3 coding sequence is TGTGCCAGCAGCTTAGCGCGGGGGGCCGATTACAATGAGCAGTTCTTC. Together with reference TRBV7-9 and TRBJ2-1, the CDR3 gives the full variable domain: DTGVSQNPRHKITKRGQNVTFRCDPISEHNRLYWYRQTLGQGPEFLTYFQNEAQLEKSRLLSDRFSAERPKGSFSTLEIQRTEQGDSAMYLCASSLARGADYNEQFFGPGTRLTVL.

A word on this clone: A read error may account for a junction end that differs from germline. V usage is TRBV7-9 and J usage is TRBJ1-2; TRBD1 matches at 8 bases. CDR1 is SEHNR, CDR2 FQNEAQ, per germline (reference sequence). The CDR3 loop spans 16 amino acids. CDR3 nucleotides: TGTTCCAGCAGGCCCAATTTGGGGACAGGCAACTATGGCTACACCTTC. Translating gives CSSRPNLGTGNYGYTF.

This clone was counted only a few times. This sequence joins TRBV5-1 and TRBJ1-2; D is perhaps TRBD1 (6 bases). Germline CDR1 SGHRS, CDR2 YFSETQ. The CDR3 spans 16 residues. V lost 1 base to trimming and J lost 5 bases, with 18 bases between them. CDR3 region: CASSLTGTDPLYGYTF. Here the CDR3 DNA reads TGCGCCAGCAGCTTGACAGGGACGGATCCTCTTTATGGCTACACCTTC.

The rearrangement uses TRBV2 and TRBJ1-1; D remains unclear. The germline gives CDR1 SNHLY, CDR2 FYNNEI. V dropped 7 bases and J dropped 0 bases, with 9 bases sitting between them. The CDR3 spans 13 residues. DNA for the CDR3: TGTGCCAGCAAACAGTCCCTGAACACTGAAGCTTTCTTT. It specifies CASKQSLNTEAFF.

This clone has only one observation. J is TRBJ1-1 and V is TRBV28; a possible D gene is TRBD1 (6 bases). V was shortened by 3 bases and J by 11 bases, with 19 bases between the two germline ends. In germline, CDR1 is MDHEN, CDR2 SYDVKM. There are 14 residues in the CDR3. This CDR3 reads CASSLIPGHTKAFF. CDR3 nucleotide sequence: TGTGCCAGCAGTTTGATTCCGGGACACACTAAGGCTTTCTTT. Filled out from reference TRBV28 and TRBJ1-1, the complete variable domain reads DVKVTQSSRYLVKRTGEKVFLECVQDMDHENMFWYRQDPGLGLRLIYFSYDVKMKEKGDIPEGYSVSREKKERFSLILESASTNQTSMYLCASSLIPGHTKAFFGQGTRLTVV.

J is TRBJ2-2 and V is TRBV11-2; 8 bases fit TRBD1. CDR1 SGHAT and CDR2 FQNNGV come from the germline V gene. After removal of 5 bases from V and 5 bases from J, the junction contained 7 bases not matched to a gene. The CDR3 sequence is 15 residues long. The DNA for the CDR3 is TGTGCCAGCAGCCGAGGACAGGGACGAACCGGGGAGCTGTTTTTT. The encoded protein is CASSRGQGRTGELFF.

The table lists this clone with a count of one. The rearrangement uses TRBV30 and TRBJ1-5; tentative D call: TRBD1 (5 bases). V was trimmed by 3 bases and J by 4 bases, leaving 13 bases between them. The germline CDR1 and CDR2 sequences are GTSNPN and SVGIG (reference sequence). CDR3 size: 14 residues. CDR3 region: CAWRGEAGNQPQHF. DNA for the CDR3: TGTGCCTGGAGAGGAGAGGCAGGGAATCAGCCCCAGCATTTT.

The V call is TRBV6-5, the J call TRBJ2-4; 10 nucleotides line up with TRBD1. Germline lookup yields CDR1 MNHEY and CDR2 SVGAGI. Trimming took 2 bases from V and 3 from J; bases not matched to a gene: 4. This CDR3 has 16 amino acids. This chain's CDR3 is CASSYGDRGLKNIQYF. DNA of the CDR3: TGTGCCAGCAGTTACGGGGACAGGGGCCTCAAAAACATTCAGTACTTC.

For the CDR3, the DNA is TGTGCCTGGACCCCCCACAGCGGGAGCTCCTACAATGAGCAGTTCTTC. Protein product: CAWTPHSGSSYNEQFF. This sequence joins TRBV30 and TRBJ2-1; 8 bases fit TRBD2. V dropped 4 bases and J dropped 0; count of bases not matched to a gene: 8. Per germline, CDR1 GTSNPN and CDR2 SVGIG (reference sequence). This CDR3 spans 16 amino acids.

This chain joins TRBV9 and TRBJ2-1; D remains unclear. The germline gives CDR1 SGDLS, CDR2 YYNGEE. Trimming shortened V by 2 bases and J by 6 bases, and 24 bases separated the two germline ends. There are 18 residues in the CDR3. CDR3 sequence: CASSVSVPDWSLGNEQFF. For the CDR3, the DNA is TGTGCCAGCAGCGTTTCTGTCCCCGACTGGTCCCTCGGCAATGAGCAGTTCTTC. Complete variable domain (other parts from reference TRBV9 and TRBJ2-1): DSGVTQTPKHLITATGQRVTLRCSPRSGDLSVYWYQQSLDQGLQFLIQYYNGEERAKGNILERFSAQQFPDLHSELNLSSLELGDSALYFCASSVSVPDWSLGNEQFFGPGTRLTVL.

The V gene is TRBV27, the J gene TRBJ2-2; 9 bases are a match to TRBD1. The germline gives CDR1 MNHEY, CDR2 SMNVEV (reference sequence). CDR3 length: 15 amino acids. Germline trimming cut 7 bases from V and 4 bases from J; bases unmatched to any gene: 7. The chain's CDR3 is CASKTGTGPTGELFF. As DNA, the CDR3 is TGTGCCAGCAAAACCGGGACAGGGCCCACCGGGGAGCTGTTTTTT.

This clone was recorded a few times. The chain combines TRBV5-4 with TRBJ2-1; D is possibly TRBD1 (6 bases). CDR3 length: 13 residues. The germline gives CDR1 SGHNT, CDR2 YYREEE (reference sequence). V lost 1 base and J lost 7, with 9 bases in between. For the CDR3, the DNA is TGTGCCAGCAGCTTGTCCGACAGGAATGAGCAGTTCTTC. Translating it yields CASSLSDRNEQFF.

V is TRBV7-3 and J is TRBJ2-2; D remains unclear. CDR3 length: 12 amino acids. Between the trimmed V and J ends, which lost 3 bases and 5 bases, there was a span of 4 bases. CDR1 and CDR2 from the germline V gene are SGHTA and FQGTGA. CDR3 protein: CASSFYTGELFF. The CDR3, as DNA: TGTGCCAGCAGCTTTTATACCGGGGAGCTGTTTTTT. The variable domain in full, completed from reference TRBV7-3 and TRBJ2-2, reads GAGVSQTPSNKVTEKGKYVELRCDPISGHTALYWYRQSLGQGPEFLIYFQGTGAADDSGLPNDRFFAVRPEGSVSTLKIQRTERGDSAVYLCASSFYTGELFFGEGSRLTVL.

This clone was detected once. The V gene is TRBV6-5, the J gene TRBJ1-2, with D perhaps TRBD1 (6 bases). The CDR3 runs 15 residues. V lost 4 bases and J lost 4, with 16 bases in between. Per the germline V gene, CDR1 is MNHEY and CDR2 is SVGAGI. For the CDR3, the DNA is TGTGCCAGCAGTTCCCAGGACAGAGGGCTCTATGGCTACACCTTC. As protein: CASSSQDRGLYGYTF.

V usage is TRBV5-1 and J usage is TRBJ1-2; TRBD1 agrees at 7 bases. In germline, CDR1 is SGHRS, CDR2 YFSETQ. J gave up 0 bases and V 0 bases, and 2 bases lay outside the gene matches. The CDR3 spans 15 residues. CDR3 in amino acids: CASSLAGQANYGYTF. The CDR3 coding sequence is TGCGCCAGCAGCTTGGCCGGACAGGCTAACTATGGCTACACCTTC.

V gene TRBV28 combines with J gene TRBJ1-5; possible D gene TRBD1, 6 bases. The CDR3 consists of 14 residues. Deletions cut 2 bases from V and 9 bases from J, with 14 bases between. From germline, CDR1 is MDHEN and CDR2 SYDVKM. In DNA form, the CDR3 reads TGTGCCAGCAGTTTAACGGGGGGAGGGGGGCCCCAGCATTTT. This encodes CASSLTGGGGPQHF.

The V and J genes are TRBV2 and TRBJ2-3; TRBD2 matches at 11 bases. CDR1 and CDR2 from the germline V gene are SNHLY and FYNNEI. V lost 6 bases to trimming and J lost 4 bases; unmatched junction nucleotides: 6. The CDR3 consists of 15 residues. CDR3 protein: CASRSSGGMADTQYF. DNA of the CDR3: TGTGCCAGCAGGTCTAGCGGGGGGATGGCAGATACGCAGTATTTT. Looking up the rest from reference TRBV2 and TRBJ2-3 gives the full variable domain: EPEVTQTPSHQVTQMGQEVILRCVPISNHLYFYWYRQILGQKVEFLVSFYNNEISEKSEIFDDQFSVERPDGSNFTLKIRSTKLEDSAMYFCASRSSGGMADTQYFGPGTRLTVL.

CDR3 region: CASSRDRGETQYF. CDR3 bases: TGTGCCAGCAGCCGGGACAGGGGAGAGACCCAGTACTTC. The V call is TRBV5-6, the J call TRBJ2-5; 10 positions match TRBD1. V gave up 4 bases and J gave up 4 bases; unmatched junction bases: 1. Germline values: CDR1 SGHDT, CDR2 YYEEEE. The CDR3 sequence is 13 residues long.

A remark on this clone: A junction boundary mismatches the germline segment, possibly from a read error. The chain carries TRBV30 and TRBJ1-2; D is possibly TRBD1 (5 bases). Germline CDR1 and CDR2: GTSNPN and SVGIG (reference sequence). CDR3 length: 10 residues. The CDR3 nucleotides read TGTGCCTGGAGTGTCAAGGACACCATCTTC. It translates to CAWSVKDTIF.

The V and J genes are TRBV28 and TRBJ1-2; no reliable D call. The CDR3 sequence is 13 residues long. Trimming took off 2 bases at V and 4 bases at J, with 8 bases between the two ends. CDR1 and CDR2 from the germline V gene are MDHEN and SYDVKM. The CDR3 DNA is TGTGCCAGCAGTTTAGAGGCGGTCTATGGCTACACCTTC. Translating it yields CASSLEAVYGYTF.